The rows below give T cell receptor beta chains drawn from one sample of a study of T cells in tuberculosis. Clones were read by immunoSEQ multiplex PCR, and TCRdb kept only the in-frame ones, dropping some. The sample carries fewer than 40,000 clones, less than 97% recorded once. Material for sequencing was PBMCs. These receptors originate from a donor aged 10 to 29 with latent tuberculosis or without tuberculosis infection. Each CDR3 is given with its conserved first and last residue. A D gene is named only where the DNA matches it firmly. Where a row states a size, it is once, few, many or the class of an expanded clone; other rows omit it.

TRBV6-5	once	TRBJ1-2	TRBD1	CASHDRVYGYTF	TGTGCCAGCCACGACAGGGTCTATGGCTACACCTTC
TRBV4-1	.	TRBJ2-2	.	CASSQPLSTGELFF	TGCGCCAGCAGCCAACCCCTATCCACCGGGGAGCTGTTTTTT
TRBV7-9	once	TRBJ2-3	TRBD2	CASRRIAGVNTDTQYF	TGTGCCAGCAGACGCATAGCGGGGGTAAACACAGATACGCAGTATTTT
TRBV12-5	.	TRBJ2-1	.	CASGPVPFF	TGTGCTAGTGGCCCCGTTCCGTTCTTC
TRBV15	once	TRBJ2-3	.	CATSRVVDNRARYF	TGTGCCACCAGCAGAGTTGTGGATAACAGGGCCAGGTATTTT
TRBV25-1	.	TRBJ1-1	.	CASSDVRGNTEAFF	TGTGCCAGCAGTGACGTTAGGGGGAACACTGAAGCTTTCTTT
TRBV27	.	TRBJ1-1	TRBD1	CASRERQGAGKAFF	TGTGCCAGCAGGGAAAGACAGGGAGCGGGTAAAGCTTTCTTT
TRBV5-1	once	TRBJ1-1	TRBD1	CASSLGQGGTEAFF	TGCGCCAGCAGCTTGGGACAGGGGGGAACTGAAGCTTTCTTT
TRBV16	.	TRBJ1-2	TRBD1	CASSQSTGLGYGYTF	TGTGCCAGCAGCCAATCGACAGGGTTGGGCTATGGCTACACCTTC
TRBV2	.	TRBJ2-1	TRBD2	CASSERAGGLFDEQFF	TGTGCCAGCAGTGAACGGGCGGGGGGGTTATTCGATGAGCAGTTCTTC
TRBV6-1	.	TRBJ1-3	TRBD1	CASGDRTGGNTIYF	TGTGCCAGCGGGGATCGGACAGGAGGAAACACCATATATTTT
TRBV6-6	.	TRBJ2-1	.	CASRTQRDNEQFF	TGTGCCAGCAGAACCCAACGGGACAATGAGCAGTTCTTC
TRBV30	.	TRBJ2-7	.	CAWSRQGLDEQYF	TGTGCCTGGAGTAGGCAGGGGTTAGACGAGCAGTACTTC
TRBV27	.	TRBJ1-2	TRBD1	CASSGTGVYGYTF	TGTGCCAGCAGTGGAACAGGGGTTTATGGCTACACCTTC
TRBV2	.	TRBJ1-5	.	CASGTEGNQPQHF	TGTGCCAGCGGGACGGAGGGAAATCAGCCCCAGCATTTT
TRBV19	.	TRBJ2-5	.	CASSIGHQETQYF	TGTGCCAGTAGTATAGGGCACCAAGAGACCCAGTACTTC
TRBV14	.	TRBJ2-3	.	CASSQEGLLTDTQYF	TGTGCCAGCAGCCAAGAGGGACTGTTGACAGATACGCAGTATTTT
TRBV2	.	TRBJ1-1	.	CASSGNRENTEAFF	TGTGCCAGCAGTGGAAACAGGGAGAACACTGAAGCTTTCTTT
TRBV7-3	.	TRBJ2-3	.	CASSLTRADTQYF	TGTGCCAGCAGCTTAACGAGGGCAGATACGCAGTATTTT
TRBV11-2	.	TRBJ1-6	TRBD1	CASSLDRSWGQVRNSPLHF	TGTGCCAGCAGCTTAGACCGGTCGTGGGGACAGGTGCGGAATTCACCCCTCCACTTT
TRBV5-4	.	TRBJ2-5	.	CASSLKGVGQETQYF	TGTGCCAGCAGCTTGAAGGGGGTCGGCCAAGAGACCCAGTACTTC
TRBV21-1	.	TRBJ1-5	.	CASSNDEKEALAWPQHF	TGTGCCAGCAGCAACGATGAGAAGGAGGCTCTGGCGTGGCCCCAGCATTTT
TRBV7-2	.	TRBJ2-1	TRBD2	CASSHGTSGGASYNEQFF	TGTGCCAGCAGCCACGGGACTAGCGGGGGGGCCTCCTACAATGAGCAGTTCTTC
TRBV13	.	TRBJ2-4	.	CASSLRENIQYF	TGTGCCAGCAGCCTCCGGGAAAACATTCAGTACTTC
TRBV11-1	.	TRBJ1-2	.	CASSFRRDSGYTF	TGTGCCAGCAGCTTTAGGCGGGATTCGGGCTACACCTTC
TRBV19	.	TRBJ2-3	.	CASSLPARGDTQYF	TGTGCCAGTAGTTTACCAGCCAGGGGAGATACGCAGTATTTT
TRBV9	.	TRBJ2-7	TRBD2	CASSPGSGGAEEQYF	TGTGCCAGCAGCCCGGGGAGCGGGGGGGCCGAAGAGCAGTACTTC
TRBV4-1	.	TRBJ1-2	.	CASSQVDRQNYGYTF	TGCGCCAGCAGCCAAGTTGACAGACAGAACTATGGCTACACCTTC
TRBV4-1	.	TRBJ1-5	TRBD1	CASSQVTGGGNQPQHF	TGCGCCAGCAGCCAAGTAACAGGGGGAGGCAATCAGCCCCAGCATTTT
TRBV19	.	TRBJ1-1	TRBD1	CASSISLAGTGRKRTEAFF	TGTGCCAGTAGTATATCGTTGGCTGGGACAGGGCGAAAGAGAACTGAAGCTTTCTTT
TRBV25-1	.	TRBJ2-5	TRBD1	CASSEYGTGEGTQYF	TGTGCCAGCAGTGAATATGGGACAGGAGAGGGCACCCAGTACTTC
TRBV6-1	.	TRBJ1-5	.	CASLKTGNQPQHF	TGTGCCAGCTTAAAAACGGGCAATCAGCCCCAGCATTTT
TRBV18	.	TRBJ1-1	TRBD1	CASSLGRGATEAFF	TGTGCCAGCTCACTTGGCAGGGGGGCGACTGAAGCTTTCTTT
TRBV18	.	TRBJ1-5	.	CASSPQQGNNQPQHF	TGTGCCAGCTCACCTCAACAGGGTAACAATCAGCCCCAGCATTTT
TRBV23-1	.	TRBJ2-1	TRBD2	CASSQSGTSGPLPSYNEQFF	TGCGCCAGCAGTCAATCGGGGACTAGCGGACCCTTACCTTCCTACAATGAGCAGTTCTTC
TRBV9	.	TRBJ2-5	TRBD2	CASSVVGLASETQYF	TGTGCCAGCAGCGTAGTAGGACTAGCTTCCGAGACCCAGTACTTC
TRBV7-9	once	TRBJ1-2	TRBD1	CASSLRAGGWYGYTF	TGTGCCAGCAGCTTAAGGGCAGGGGGTTGGTATGGCTACACCTTC
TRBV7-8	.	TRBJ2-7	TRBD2	CASSLALAGGFTYEQYF	TGTGCCAGCAGCTTAGCGCTGGCGGGAGGCTTTACCTACGAGCAGTACTTC
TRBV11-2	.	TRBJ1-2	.	CASSLARAGGYTF	TGTGCCAGCAGCTTAGCCAGGGCCGGGGGCTACACCTTC
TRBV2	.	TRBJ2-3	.	CASRGGADTQYF	TGTGCCAGCAGGGGAGGCGCAGATACGCAGTATTTT
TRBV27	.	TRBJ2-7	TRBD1	CASSYRGQGAYEQYF	TGTGCCAGCAGTTATAGGGGACAGGGGGCGTACGAGCAGTACTTC
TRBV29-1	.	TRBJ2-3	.	CSVAGTISSTDTQYF	TGCAGCGTCGCCGGGACAATCTCTAGCACAGATACGCAGTATTTT
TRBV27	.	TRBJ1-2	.	CASSLTGIPNYGYTF	TGTGCCAGCAGTCTAACAGGGATCCCTAACTATGGCTACACCTTC
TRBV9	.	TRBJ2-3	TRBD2	CASSVVPAGGGTDTQYF	TGTGCCAGCAGCGTAGTCCCTGCGGGGGGGGGCACAGATACGCAGTATTTT
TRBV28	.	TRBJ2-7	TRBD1	CASRQGPYEQYF	TGTGCCAGCCGACAGGGGCCGTACGAGCAGTACTTC
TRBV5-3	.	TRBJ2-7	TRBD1	CARSARTGGYEQYF	TGTGCCAGAAGCGCCAGGACAGGGGGCTACGAGCAGTACTTC